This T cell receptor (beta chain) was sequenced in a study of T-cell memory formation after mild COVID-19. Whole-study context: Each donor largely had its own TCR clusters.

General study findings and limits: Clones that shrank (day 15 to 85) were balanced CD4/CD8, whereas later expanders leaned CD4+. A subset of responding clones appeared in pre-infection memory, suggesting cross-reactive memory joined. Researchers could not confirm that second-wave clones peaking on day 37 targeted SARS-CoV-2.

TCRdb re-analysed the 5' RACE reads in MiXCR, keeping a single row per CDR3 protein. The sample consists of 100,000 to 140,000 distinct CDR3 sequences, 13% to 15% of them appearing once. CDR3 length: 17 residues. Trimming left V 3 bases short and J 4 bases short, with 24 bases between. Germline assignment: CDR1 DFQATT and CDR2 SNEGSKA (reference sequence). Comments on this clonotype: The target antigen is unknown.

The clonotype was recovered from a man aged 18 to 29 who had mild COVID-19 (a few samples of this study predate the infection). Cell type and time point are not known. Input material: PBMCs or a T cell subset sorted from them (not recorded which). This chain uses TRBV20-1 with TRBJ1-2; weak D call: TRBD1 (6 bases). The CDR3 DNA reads TGCAGTGCTAGCCGTAGGGGGGCCGGAGGTTATGGCTATGGCTACACCTTC. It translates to CSASRRGAGGYGYGYTF.